The rows below give T cell receptor beta chains drawn from one sample of a study of blood T cell repertoires in COVID-19. Sequencing used immunoSEQ multiplex PCR; TCRdb keeps in-frame clones, though not all of them. There are about 170,000 clones in the sample; roughly nine tenths occur only once, and less than 3.5% lies in the top ten. The sequenced sample was peripheral blood. The receptors were sampled from a man in his 70s with acute or convalescent COVID-19. Each CDR3 is given with its conserved first and last residue. Each record gives: D gene, J gene, clone size, V gene, CDR3 protein, CDR3 DNA. The D gene is left open where the match is weak. Clone size is stated in some rows and not others, as once, few, many or a class when expanded.

>NA|TRBJ1-3|NA|TRBV5-1
CASSLEVVRGSFSGNTIYF
TGCGCCAGCAGCTTGGAGGTCGTTAGGGGATCATTCTCTGGAAACACCATATATTTT
>NA|TRBJ2-7|NA|TRBV14
CASSQDREDEQYF
TGTGCCAGCAGCCAAGATAGGGAGGACGAGCAGTACTTC
>NA|TRBJ1-5|NA|TRBV6-5
CASRTRDNGNQPQHF
TGTGCCAGCAGGACCCGGGACAATGGCAATCAGCCCCAGCATTTT
>TRBD2|TRBJ2-1|NA|TRBV5-1
CASSLGGGAYNEQFF
TGCGCCAGCAGCTTGGGCGGGGGGGCTTACAATGAGCAGTTCTTC
>NA|TRBJ2-5|NA|TRBV19
CASSIGRQETQYF
TGTGCCAGTAGTATAGGGAGGCAGGAGACCCAGTACTTC
>TRBD1|TRBJ2-3|NA|TRBV6-1
CASSATGEWRPDTQYF
TGTGCCAGCAGTGCTACAGGGGAGTGGAGGCCAGATACGCAGTATTTT
>TRBD1|TRBJ2-3|NA|TRBV5-1
CASSLEGAGDTQYF
TGCGCCAGCAGCTTGGAGGGGGCGGGAGATACGCAGTATTTT
>NA|TRBJ1-6|NA|TRBV2
CASSDWGPLNSPLHF
TGTGCCAGCAGTGATTGGGGGCCACTTAATTCACCCCTCCACTTT
>TRBD1|TRBJ1-5|NA|TRBV6-5
CASSPSRQGVQPQHF
TGTGCCAGCAGTCCAAGCCGACAGGGAGTCCAGCCCCAGCATTTT
>NA|TRBJ1-1|NA|TRBV7-2
CASSRTSRDVNPRNTEAFF
TGTGCCAGCAGTCGTACTTCCAGGGATGTCAACCCAAGGAACACTGAAGCTTTCTTT
>TRBD1|TRBJ1-2|NA|TRBV6-1
CASSETGYGYTF
TGTGCCAGCAGTGAGACAGGGTATGGCTACACCTTC
>NA|TRBJ1-1|NA|TRBV5-4
CASSLAEGGNTEAFF
TGTGCCAGCAGCTTGGCCGAGGGAGGGAACACTGAAGCTTTCTTT
>NA|TRBJ1-1|once|TRBV3-1/TRBV3-2
CASSQVLRTEAFF
TGTGCCAGCAGCCAAGTCTTGAGAACTGAAGCTTTCTTT
>TRBD2|TRBJ2-7|NA|TRBV2
CASRLAGGNYEQYF
TGTGCCAGCCGACTAGCGGGGGGAAACTACGAGCAGTACTTC
>NA|TRBJ1-2|NA|TRBV28
CAVRQNYGYTF
TGTGCCGTGCGGCAGAACTATGGCTACACCTTC
>NA|TRBJ2-1|NA|TRBV15
CATLEGGGYNEQFF
TGTGCCACTTTGGAGGGGGGAGGGTACAATGAGCAGTTCTTC
>TRBD2|TRBJ2-1|once|TRBV9
CASSVVAGEVNEQFF
TGTGCCAGCAGCGTAGTTGCGGGAGAGGTCAATGAGCAGTTCTTC
>NA|TRBJ1-1|NA|TRBV5-1
CASSTKQGMNTEAFF
TGCGCCAGCAGCACCAAACAGGGAATGAACACTGAAGCTTTCTTT
>NA|TRBJ2-3|NA|TRBV12-3/TRBV12-4
CASSGGATDTQYF
TGTGCCAGCAGTGGGGGGGCCACAGATACGCAGTATTTT
>NA|TRBJ1-1|NA|TRBV6-5
CASNPGGSAEAFF
TGTGCCAGCAACCCGGGGGGTTCGGCTGAAGCTTTCTTT
>NA|TRBJ1-4|few|TRBV10-1
CASSESGQLGEKLFF
TGCGCCAGCAGTGAGTCGGGGCAGCTGGGTGAAAAACTGTTTTTT
>TRBD1|TRBJ1-5|few|TRBV18
CASSPRQGFGNQPQHF
TGTGCCAGCTCACCACGACAGGGCTTCGGCAATCAGCCCCAGCATTTT
>NA|TRBJ2-2|NA|TRBV18
CASSPAGTAITGELFF
TGTGCCAGCTCACCAGCCGGGACTGCAATCACCGGGGAGCTGTTTTTT
>TRBD1|TRBJ2-4|few|TRBV28
CASSFSTGGEIARFIQYF
TGTGCCAGCAGTTTTTCTACAGGGGGCGAGATAGCGCGCTTCATTCAGTACTTC
>NA|TRBJ1-1|few|TRBV12-5
CASGLVLGGGANTEAFF
TGTGCTAGTGGTTTGGTACTCGGGGGAGGGGCGAACACTGAAGCTTTCTTT
>NA|TRBJ1-5|few|TRBV18
CASSRQVISNQPQHF
TGTGCCAGCTCCCGACAGGTCATTAGCAATCAGCCCCAGCATTTT
>NA|TRBJ1-4|few|TRBV5-1
CASSLDGKLFF
TGCGCCAGCAGCTTGGACGGGAAACTGTTTTTT
>NA|TRBJ1-1|NA|TRBV20-1
CSASGGVWTEAFF
TGCAGTGCTAGTGGGGGAGTTTGGACTGAAGCTTTCTTT
>NA|TRBJ2-2|NA|TRBV7-9
CASSLVTGSGELFF
TGTGCCAGCAGCCTAGTTACAGGTTCCGGGGAGCTGTTTTTT
>NA|TRBJ2-4|NA|TRBV18
CASSPPEDKNIQYF
TGTGCCAGCTCACCACCGGAGGACAAAAACATTCAGTACTTC
>NA|TRBJ1-1|NA|TRBV29-1
CSVVTGLTEAFF
TGCAGCGTGGTTACAGGGCTAACTGAAGCTTTCTTT
>TRBD1|TRBJ1-1|NA|TRBV19
CASTTPGRGDTEAFF
TGTGCCAGTACCACCCCCGGCAGGGGGGACACTGAAGCTTTCTTT
>NA|TRBJ2-6|NA|TRBV4-2
CASSPQLGSGANVLTF
TGTGCCAGCAGCCCCCAACTAGGATCTGGGGCCAACGTCCTGACTTTC
>NA|TRBJ1-4|NA|TRBV7-9
CASSLGTGGTSTNEKLFF
TGTGCCAGCAGCTTGGGGACGGGGGGAACCTCAACTAATGAAAAACTGTTTTTT
>TRBD2|TRBJ2-3|NA|TRBV7-3
CASSLMGLAGDTQYF
TGTGCCAGCAGCTTAATGGGACTAGCGGGGGATACGCAGTATTTT
>NA|TRBJ1-2|once|TRBV27
CASSFLDHQGGYTF
TGTGCCAGCAGTTTCCTGGACCATCAGGGTGGCTACACCTTC
>NA|TRBJ2-7|NA|TRBV7-2
CASSTYSNYEQYF
TGTGCCAGCAGCACGTACTCAAACTACGAGCAGTACTTC
>NA|TRBJ1-1|NA|TRBV5-1
CASSLDGSGTEAFF
TGCGCCAGCAGCTTGGACGGGTCGGGGACTGAAGCTTTCTTT
>NA|TRBJ2-7|NA|TRBV18
CASSLVGAGLHEQYF
TGTGCCAGCTCACTGGTAGGAGCAGGGCTCCATGAGCAGTACTTC
>NA|TRBJ1-1|once|TRBV29-1
CSVETSPAGSEAFF
TGCAGCGTTGAAACCTCCCCCGCAGGGTCTGAAGCTTTCTTT
>NA|TRBJ2-7|NA|TRBV12-3/TRBV12-4
CASSREYEQYF
TGTGCCAGCAGCCGGGAATACGAGCAGTACTTC
>NA|TRBJ1-4|NA|TRBV21-1
CASSTGQSLEEKLFF
TGTGCCAGCAGCACCGGACAGAGCCTTGAGGAAAAACTGTTTTTT
>NA|TRBJ1-1|NA|TRBV5-1
CASSFGERGTEAFF
TGCGCCAGCAGCTTCGGAGAGAGGGGGACTGAAGCTTTCTTT
>NA|TRBJ1-2|NA|TRBV2
CASSSQRVSGYTF
TGTGCCAGCAGTAGCCAGAGGGTTTCTGGCTACACCTTC
>NA|TRBJ2-2|once|TRBV5-1
CASSLAREVPTGELFF
TGCGCCAGCAGCTTGGCCAGGGAGGTACCCACCGGGGAGCTGTTTTTT
>NA|TRBJ1-5|NA|TRBV13
CASSLDQDQPQHF
TGTGCCAGCAGCTTAGACCAGGATCAGCCCCAGCATTTT
>TRBD1|TRBJ2-7|NA|TRBV5-6
CASSLPGQGVYEQYF
TGTGCCAGCAGCTTACCGGGACAGGGGGTTTACGAGCAGTACTTC
>NA|TRBJ1-1|NA|TRBV6-1
CASSDQGRANTEAFF
TGTGCCAGCAGTGACCAGGGCAGGGCTAACACTGAAGCTTTCTTT
>TRBD1|TRBJ1-4|few|TRBV5-1
CASSLQGADEKLFF
TGCGCCAGCAGCTTACAGGGGGCGGATGAAAAACTGTTTTTT
>NA|TRBJ2-5|NA|TRBV5-4
CASSLVGGETQYF
TGTGCCAGCAGCTTGGTTGGAGGGGAGACCCAGTACTTC
>TRBD2|TRBJ2-3|NA|TRBV6-5
CASKPGLALPDTQYF
TGTGCCAGCAAACCGGGACTAGCGCTCCCAGATACGCAGTATTTT
>TRBD2|TRBJ2-1|NA|TRBV5-4
CASSSRTSGAYNEQFF
TGTGCCAGCAGCTCAAGGACTAGCGGGGCCTACAATGAGCAGTTCTTC
>NA|TRBJ2-2|NA|TRBV19
CASNGGALNTGELFF
TGTGCCAGTAATGGGGGCGCTTTGAACACCGGGGAGCTGTTTTTT
>NA|TRBJ2-7|NA|TRBV9
CASSVGTDSYEQYF
TGTGCCAGCAGCGTAGGGACAGATTCCTACGAGCAGTACTTC
>NA|TRBJ2-7|once|TRBV5-4
CASSGKTRSSYEQYF
TGTGCCAGCAGCGGTAAGACACGAAGCTCCTACGAGCAGTACTTC